One and the same sample provided the 27 T cell receptor beta chains below, sequenced in a study of shared clonotypes between healthy human individuals. Profiling relied on immunoSEQ multiplex PCR, and the TCRdb table lists in-frame clones only, not all of them. This table has hundreds of thousands of clones, approximately 96% appearing once. Naive CD8 cells lacked CD45RO, underwent positive selection for CCR7 and left out terminally differentiated effector memory CD45RA+ cells. Sequencing input: naive CD8+ T cells sorted from blood. The receptors derive from a woman aged 25 to 45 in good health.

V and J are TRBV9 and TRBJ2-1; possible D gene TRBD2, 5 bases. V lost 1 base and J lost 7, with 12 bases in between. The CDR3 has 14 residues. Germline CDR1 and CDR2: SGDLS and YYNGEE. In DNA, the CDR3 is TGTGCCAGCAGCGTACTAAGAGGGCGGAATGAGCAGTTCTTC. Translation gives CASSVLRGRNEQFF.

This sequence joins TRBV27 and TRBJ2-7; D unclear. The CDR3 length is 14 residues. V was cut by 5 bases and J by 2 bases, with 13 bases left in between. CDR1 and CDR2 from the germline V gene are MNHEY and SMNVEV (reference sequence). CDR3 protein: CASSPRVQTYEQYF. CDR3 nucleotide sequence: TGTGCCAGCAGTCCCCGTGTCCAAACCTACGAGCAGTACTTC.

This chain connects TRBV28 to TRBJ1-2; 7 nucleotides agree with TRBD1. Germline assignment: CDR1 MDHEN and CDR2 SYDVKM. The junction had 5 bases not matched to a gene; V was cut back by 0 bases and J by 7 bases. The CDR3 is 14 residues long. The CDR3 DNA is TGTGCCAGCAGTTTATGGGGGACAGCGCCTGGCTACACCTTC. Translating gives CASSLWGTAPGYTF.

This rearrangement joins TRBV28 to TRBJ2-5; D not certain. The J call is in doubt because the DNA end fits TRBJ2-7 better. Germline-derived CDR1 and CDR2 are MDHEN and SYDVKM. CDR3 length: 13 amino acids. The CDR3 region has the DNA TGTGCCAGCAGGGGCATAGGAACCTACGAGCAGTACTTC. Its translation: CASRGIGTYEQYF.

The chain has TRBV4-1 and TRBJ1-1, with D unresolved. The CDR3 loop spans 13 amino acids. With 1 base removed from V and 6 bases from J, the gap between germline ends came to 9 bases. Germline lookup yields CDR1 MGHRA and CDR2 YSYEKL. CDR3 bases: TGCGCCAGCAGCCAAGTGCCCACTGCTGAAGCTTTCTTT. It specifies CASSQVPTAEAFF.

The chain employs TRBV28 and TRBJ2-2; D is unresolved. Per germline, CDR1 MDHEN and CDR2 SYDVKM. V lost 9 bases, J lost 3 bases, and 8 bases lay in between. This CDR3 is 12 amino acids long. DNA of the CDR3: TGTGCCAGTCGGATGTACACCGGGGAGCTGTTTTTT. This translates into CASRMYTGELFF.

CDR3 coding DNA: TGTGCCAGCAGTTTACCTAGCGGGAGCGGCGATACGCAGTATTTT. Protein: CASSLPSGSGDTQYF. The chain couples TRBV28 to TRBJ2-3; 10 nucleotides line up with TRBD2. J gave up 6 bases and V 2 bases, and 5 bases lay outside the gene matches. The CDR3 is 15 amino acids. Germline values: CDR1 MDHEN, CDR2 SYDVKM.

V gene TRBV30 combines with J gene TRBJ2-7; no definite D call. The V gene lost 1 base and the J gene lost 3 bases, with 4 bases spanning the gap. CDR3 length: 11 residues. The germline gives CDR1 GTSNPN, CDR2 SVGIG (reference sequence). The CDR3 spells CAWSEYYEQYF. The CDR3 DNA reads TGTGCCTGGAGTGAGTACTACGAGCAGTACTTC.

The chain combines TRBV4-1 with TRBJ2-1, with 7 bases that match TRBD2. This CDR3 is 19 amino acids long. V lost 1 base, J lost 5 bases, and 17 bases stayed unmatched. Looked up from germline, CDR1 is MGHRA and CDR2 is YSYEKL. CDR3 loop: CASSQVVGGPGLVNNEQFF. CDR3 nucleotides: TGCGCCAGCAGCCAAGTAGTGGGAGGGCCAGGTCTAGTAAACAATGAGCAGTTCTTC.

The rearrangement joins TRBV5-6 to TRBJ2-7, with 9 bases fitting TRBD1. Looked up from germline, CDR1 is SGHDT and CDR2 is YYEEEE. The CDR3 loop spans 15 amino acids. The V segment lost 4 bases and the J segment 4 bases; nucleotides outside the gene matches: 9. CDR3 sequence: CASSPGTGLRYEQYF. Written as DNA, the CDR3 is TGTGCCAGCAGCCCCGGGACAGGGCTTCGTTACGAGCAGTACTTC.

The J gene is TRBJ2-7, the V gene TRBV5-1; D could derive from TRBD1 or TRBD2 (7 bases each). Looked up from germline, CDR1 is SGHRS and CDR2 is YFSETQ. With 3 bases removed from V and 2 bases from J, the gap between germline ends came to 15 bases. This CDR3 is built from 15 residues. CDR3 sequence reads: CASSWVSGTAYEQYF. The DNA of the CDR3 is TGCGCCAGCAGCTGGGTCAGCGGGACAGCCTACGAGCAGTACTTC.

The chain links TRBV28 to TRBJ2-7; TRBD1 might be the D (6 bases). CDR1 is MDHEN, CDR2 SYDVKM, per germline. The CDR3 has 14 residues. The V end lost 5 bases, the J end lost 4 bases, and 15 bases lay between the germline ends. For the CDR3, the DNA is TGTGCCAGCAGTCCAGTCGCGCAGGGGTACGAGCAGTACTTC. Translating gives CASSPVAQGYEQYF. The complete variable domain, with remaining parts taken from reference TRBV28 and TRBJ2-7, reads DVKVTQSSRYLVKRTGEKVFLECVQDMDHENMFWYRQDPGLGLRLIYFSYDVKMKEKGDIPEGYSVSREKKERFSLILESASTNQTSMYLCASSPVAQGYEQYFGPGTRLTVT.

The chain has TRBV4-2 and TRBJ2-3; TRBD2 agrees at 7 bases. V gave up 3 bases and J gave up 0 bases; unmatched junction bases: 3. The length of the CDR3 is 15 residues. CDR1 is LGHNA, CDR2 YNFKEQ, per germline. DNA of the CDR3: TGTGCCAGCAGCCACCTAGCGGAGAGCACAGATACGCAGTATTTT. The encoded protein is CASSHLAESTDTQYF.

J is TRBJ2-7 and V is TRBV6-6; D is uncertain. This CDR3 has 12 amino acids. V lost 4 bases and J lost 5, with 9 bases in between. Germline V gene data show CDR1 as MNHNY and CDR2 as SVGAGI (reference sequence). The CDR3 reads CASSSTPNEQYF. The CDR3 DNA reads TGTGCCAGCAGTTCCACCCCCAACGAGCAGTACTTC.

The chain couples TRBV5-4 to TRBJ2-5; no firm D call. V dropped 2 bases and J dropped 11 bases, with 16 bases sitting between them. Looked up from germline, CDR1 is SGHNT and CDR2 is YYREEE (reference sequence). This CDR3 is 13 amino acids long. The CDR3 DNA reads as TGTGCCAGCAGCTTCCGCCCCGTGGTCGGGCAGTACTTC. Translation gives CASSFRPVVGQYF.

This chain connects TRBV28 to TRBJ2-5; D call uncertain. The length of the CDR3 is 14 residues. The germline V and J ends were trimmed by 3 bases and 1 base, with 9 bases remaining between them. Germline CDR1 is MDHEN and CDR2 is SYDVKM. The CDR3 loop reads CASSFLVVQETQYF. CDR3 in DNA: TGTGCCAGCAGTTTCTTGGTAGTCCAAGAGACCCAGTACTTC. Using reference TRBV28 and TRBJ2-5 for the parts outside the CDR3, the full variable domain is DVKVTQSSRYLVKRTGEKVFLECVQDMDHENMFWYRQDPGLGLRLIYFSYDVKMKEKGDIPEGYSVSREKKERFSLILESASTNQTSMYLCASSFLVVQETQYFGPGTRLLVL.

CDR3 coding DNA: TGTGCCAGCAGAAGACAGGGCGGTAGCAATCAGCCCCAGCATTTT. Protein product: CASRRQGGSNQPQHF. This sequence joins TRBV9 and TRBJ1-5; TRBD1 matches 7 bases. The CDR3 runs 15 residues. The junction had 5 bases not matched to a gene; V was cut back by 5 bases and J by 0 bases. Germline loops: CDR1 SGDLS, CDR2 YYNGEE.

The sample holds one count of this clone. The V call is TRBV9, the J call TRBJ2-1; TRBD2 is a possible D gene (6 bases). CDR3 length equals 15 residues. V lost 3 bases, J lost 0 bases, and 10 bases lay in between. Per the germline V gene, CDR1 is SGDLS and CDR2 is YYNGEE. The CDR3 is CASSGLASSYNEQFF. The CDR3 DNA is TGTGCCAGCAGCGGGCTAGCGAGCTCCTACAATGAGCAGTTCTTC.

This clone has a single count. This chain joins TRBV5-6 and TRBJ2-2, with D hard to call. CDR1 is SGHDT, CDR2 YYEEEE, per germline. The CDR3 is made up of 15 amino acids. Trimming stripped 0 bases from V and 4 bases from J, with 10 bases between. The CDR3 DNA sequence: TGTGCCAGCAGCTTGGATGGCAGAATCACCGGGGAGCTGTTTTTT. The encoded protein is CASSLDGRITGELFF.

V usage is TRBV29-1 and J usage is TRBJ1-2; D is ambiguous. The germline V gene has CDR1 SQVTM and CDR2 ANQGSEA. The V gene lost 7 bases and the J gene lost 8 bases, with 14 bases spanning the gap. The CDR3 extends over 11 amino acids. The CDR3 spells CSDGEPNGYTF. The CDR3 DNA sequence: TGCAGCGACGGAGAGCCTAACGGCTACACCTTC.

The V call is TRBV7-9, the J call TRBJ2-5; no clear D gene. V lost 5 bases and J 4 bases, leaving 11 bases between the germline ends. The CDR3 spans 13 residues. Germline lookup yields CDR1 SEHNR and CDR2 FQNEAQ (reference sequence). CDR3 nucleotide sequence: TGTGCCAGCAGCCCCCCCTGGGTAGAGACCCAGTACTTC. It specifies CASSPPWVETQYF. Filled out from reference TRBV7-9 and TRBJ2-5, the complete variable domain reads DTGVSQNPRHKITKRGQNVTFRCDPISEHNRLYWYRQTLGQGPEFLTYFQNEAQLEKSRLLSDRFSAERPKGSFSTLEIQRTEQGDSAMYLCASSPPWVETQYFGPGTRLLVL.

This chain joins TRBV27 and TRBJ1-2, with TRBD1 matching 7 bases. The J segment lost 3 bases and the V segment lost 5 bases, leaving 3 bases of the junction unmatched. Per the germline V gene, CDR1 is MNHEY and CDR2 is SMNVEV (reference sequence). The CDR3 covers 13 residues. CDR3 loop: CASSLTGDYGYTF. The CDR3 nucleotides are TGTGCCAGCAGTCTTACAGGGGACTATGGCTACACCTTC.

The chain combines TRBV5-4 with TRBJ2-7; 7 bases fit TRBD1. Germline lookup yields CDR1 SGHNT and CDR2 YYREEE (reference sequence). This CDR3 spans 12 amino acids. The V and J ends lost 4 bases and 7 bases, in that order; junction bases with no gene match: 5. The CDR3 loop reads CASSEQGREQYF. As DNA, the CDR3 is TGTGCCAGCAGCGAACAGGGGCGAGAGCAGTACTTC. The full variable domain, its missing parts supplied by reference TRBV5-4 and TRBJ2-7, is ETGVTQSPTHLIKTRGQQVTLRCSSQSGHNTVSWYQQALGQGPQFIFQYYREEENGRGNFPPRFSGLQFPNYSSELNVNALELDDSALYLCASSEQGREQYFGPGTRLTVT.

This clone appeared once. As DNA, the CDR3 is TGTGCCAGCAGCTTAGAGGACAGGGGCTACGAGCAGTACTTC. This sequence encodes CASSLEDRGYEQYF. The chain is built from TRBV11-2 and TRBJ2-7, with 9 bases that match TRBD1. Germline V gene sequence: CDR1 SGHAT, CDR2 FQNNGV. V was pared by 0 bases and J by 3 bases, with 0 bases of the junction left unmatched. This CDR3 is built from 14 residues.

V is TRBV6-5 and J is TRBJ1-4, with 9 nucleotides matching TRBD1. CDR1 MNHEY and CDR2 SVGAGI come from the germline V gene. The J segment lost 8 bases and the V segment lost 2 bases, leaving 6 bases of the junction unmatched. CDR3 size: 15 residues. The CDR3 spells CASSYTGTGPEKLFF. CDR3 sequence (DNA): TGTGCCAGCAGTTACACCGGGACAGGGCCCGAAAAACTGTTTTTT.

In its sample, this clone was seen once. This sequence joins TRBV5-6 and TRBJ2-7, with D tentatively TRBD2 (5 bases). Germline CDR1 reads SGHDT; CDR2 reads YYEEEE. Trimming removed 2 bases at V and 3 bases at J, with 21 bases between. This CDR3 spans 17 amino acids. The CDR3: CASSLKIGEWGLYEQYF. In nucleotides, the CDR3 is TGTGCCAGCAGCTTAAAAATCGGGGAGTGGGGTCTCTACGAGCAGTACTTC.

This chain links TRBV7-9 with TRBJ2-1; tentatively, D is TRBD2 (6 bases). The CDR3 loop spans 15 amino acids. Deletions cut 3 bases from V and 4 bases from J, with 13 bases between. CDR1 and CDR2 (germline): SEHNR, FQNEAQ (reference sequence). The CDR3 region is CASSFAGGEYNEQFF. CDR3 nucleotides: TGTGCCAGCAGCTTCGCTGGCGGGGAATACAATGAGCAGTTCTTC. Full variable domain (remainder filled in from reference TRBV7-9 and TRBJ2-1): DTGVSQNPRHKITKRGQNVTFRCDPISEHNRLYWYRQTLGQGPEFLTYFQNEAQLEKSRLLSDRFSAERPKGSFSTLEIQRTEQGDSAMYLCASSFAGGEYNEQFFGPGTRLTVL.